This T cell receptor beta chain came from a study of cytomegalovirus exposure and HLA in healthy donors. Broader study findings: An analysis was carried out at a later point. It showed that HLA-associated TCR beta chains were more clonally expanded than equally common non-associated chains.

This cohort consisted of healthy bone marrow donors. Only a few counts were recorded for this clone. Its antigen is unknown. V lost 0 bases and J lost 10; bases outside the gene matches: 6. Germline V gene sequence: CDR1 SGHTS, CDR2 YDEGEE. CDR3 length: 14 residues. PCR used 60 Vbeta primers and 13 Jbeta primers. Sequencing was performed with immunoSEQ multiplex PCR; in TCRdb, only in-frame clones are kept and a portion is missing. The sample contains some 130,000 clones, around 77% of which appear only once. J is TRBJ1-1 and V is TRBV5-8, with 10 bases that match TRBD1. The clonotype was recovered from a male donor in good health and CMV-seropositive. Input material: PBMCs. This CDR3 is CASSLGQGAYAAFF. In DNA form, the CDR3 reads TGTGCCAGCAGCTTGGGACAGGGGGCTTATGCAGCTTTCTTT.